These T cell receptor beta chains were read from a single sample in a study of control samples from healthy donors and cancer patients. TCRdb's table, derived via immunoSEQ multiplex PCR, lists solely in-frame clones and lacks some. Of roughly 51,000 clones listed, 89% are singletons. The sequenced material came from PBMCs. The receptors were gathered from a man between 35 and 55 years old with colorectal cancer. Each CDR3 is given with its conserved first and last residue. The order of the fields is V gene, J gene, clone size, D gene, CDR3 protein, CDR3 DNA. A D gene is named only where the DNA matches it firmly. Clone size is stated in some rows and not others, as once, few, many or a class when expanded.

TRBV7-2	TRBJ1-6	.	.	CASSAGRSSYNSPLHF	TGTGCCAGCAGCGCAGGAAGGAGCTCCTATAATTCACCCCTCCACTTT
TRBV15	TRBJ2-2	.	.	CATSREVGELFF	TGTGCCACCAGCAGAGAGGTCGGGGAGCTGTTTTTT
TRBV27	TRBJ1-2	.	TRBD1	CASSLNRGDGYTF	TGTGCCAGCAGTTTAAACAGGGGGGATGGCTACACCTTC
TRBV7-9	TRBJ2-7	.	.	CASSLGAAEQYF	TGTGCCAGCAGCTTGGGAGCTGCCGAGCAGTACTTC
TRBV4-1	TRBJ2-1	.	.	CASSQGWGNEQFF	TGCGCCAGCAGCCAGGGCTGGGGCAATGAGCAGTTCTTC
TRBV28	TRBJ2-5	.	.	CASRPLDKPKETQYF	TGTGCCAGCCGTCCGTTGGACAAACCTAAAGAGACCCAGTACTTC
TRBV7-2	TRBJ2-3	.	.	CASSPQAPPDTQYF	TGTGCCAGCAGCCCCCAGGCTCCCCCGGATACGCAGTATTTT
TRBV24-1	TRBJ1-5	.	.	CATSDNRGHNQPQHF	TGTGCCACCAGTGACAACCGGGGTCATAATCAGCCCCAGCATTTT
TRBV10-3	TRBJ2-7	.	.	CAISSRGDEQYF	TGTGCCATCAGTAGTAGGGGTGATGAGCAGTACTTC
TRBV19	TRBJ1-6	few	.	CASSIGTADSPLHF	TGTGCCAGTAGTATAGGGACCGCCGATTCACCCCTCCACTTT
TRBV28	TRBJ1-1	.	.	CASSYRDTEAFF	TGTGCCAGCAGTTACAGGGACACTGAAGCTTTCTTT
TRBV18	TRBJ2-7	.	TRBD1	CASSRTPGQPGEEQYF	TGTGCCAGCTCACGGACCCCGGGACAGCCCGGGGAGGAGCAGTACTTC
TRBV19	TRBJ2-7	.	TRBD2	CASSKGGRNYEQYF	TGTGCCAGTAGTAAAGGCGGGAGAAACTACGAGCAGTACTTC
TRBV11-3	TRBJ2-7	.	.	CASRPRSRGSYEQYF	TGTGCCAGCAGACCGAGATCCAGGGGTTCCTACGAGCAGTACTTC
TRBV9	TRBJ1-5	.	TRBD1	CASSPGTGSNQPQHF	TGTGCCAGCAGCCCCGGGACAGGGAGCAATCAGCCCCAGCATTTT
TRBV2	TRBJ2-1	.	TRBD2	CASSEGLAGVLYNEQFF	TGTGCCAGCAGTGAGGGTCTAGCGGGAGTCCTCTACAATGAGCAGTTCTTC
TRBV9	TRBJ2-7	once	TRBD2	CASSASTSGLYEQYF	TGTGCCAGCAGCGCCTCCACTAGCGGGCTCTACGAGCAGTACTTC
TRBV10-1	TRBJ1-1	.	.	CASSESRAGLGNTEAFF	TGCGCCAGCAGTGAGTCGAGGGCAGGGCTGGGGAACACTGAAGCTTTCTTT
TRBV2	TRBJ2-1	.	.	CASPILGPLNEQFF	TGTGCCAGCCCCATCCTCGGACCTCTCAATGAGCAGTTCTTC
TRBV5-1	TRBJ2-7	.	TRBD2	CASSLVSGRVGAYEQYF	TGCGCCAGCAGCTTGGTGAGCGGGAGGGTGGGGGCCTACGAGCAGTACTTC
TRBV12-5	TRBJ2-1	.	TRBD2	CASGLVGRLAGSERSAYNEQFF	TGTGCTAGTGGTTTGGTAGGCAGACTAGCGGGTTCCGAGAGATCGGCCTACAATGAGCAGTTCTTC
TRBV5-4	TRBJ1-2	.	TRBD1	CASSLEQGIYGYTF	TGTGCCAGCAGCTTGGAACAGGGGATCTATGGCTACACCTTC
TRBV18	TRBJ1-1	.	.	CASSPRPGNTEAFF	TGTGCCAGCTCACCGCGACCAGGGAACACTGAAGCTTTCTTT
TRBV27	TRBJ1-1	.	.	CASSLSILRERPLNTEAFF	TGTGCCAGCAGTTTGAGTATTCTTCGGGAACGACCACTGAACACTGAAGCTTTCTTT
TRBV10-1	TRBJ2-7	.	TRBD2	CASSAGLAGAGEQYF	TGCGCCAGCAGCGCAGGACTAGCGGGAGCTGGCGAGCAGTACTTC
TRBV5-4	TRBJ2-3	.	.	CASSSLVDTQYF	TGTGCCAGCAGCTCCCTCGTAGATACGCAGTATTTT
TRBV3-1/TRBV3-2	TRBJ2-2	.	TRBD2	CASSQGRLAGIPGELFF	TGTGCCAGCAGCCAAGGTCGACTAGCGGGAATCCCCGGGGAGCTGTTTTTT
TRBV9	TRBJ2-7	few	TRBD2	CASSVGGSGGYEQYF	TGTGCCAGCAGCGTAGGCGGGAGTGGTGGCTACGAGCAGTACTTC
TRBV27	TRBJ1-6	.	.	CASSPRSSYNSPLHF	TGTGCCAGCTCTCCACGGAGCTCCTATAATTCACCCCTCCACTTT
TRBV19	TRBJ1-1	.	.	CAAGVASDTEAFF	TGTGCCGCCGGAGTGGCGTCGGACACTGAAGCTTTCTTT
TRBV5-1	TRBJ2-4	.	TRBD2	CASSLGLAVIAKNIQYF	TGCGCCAGCAGCTTGGGTCTAGCGGTAATTGCCAAAAACATTCAGTACTTC
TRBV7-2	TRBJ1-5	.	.	CASSLGTDNQPQHF	TGTGCCAGCAGCTTAGGAACAGATAATCAGCCCCAGCATTTT
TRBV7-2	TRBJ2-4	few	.	CASSLELGENIQYF	TGTGCCAGCAGCTTAGAACTAGGGGAGAACATTCAGTACTTC
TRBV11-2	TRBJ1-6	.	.	CASSLEGGSPLHF	TGTGCCAGCAGCTTAGAGGGGGGTTCACCCCTCCACTTT
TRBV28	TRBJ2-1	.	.	CASSPIPAGSYNEQFF	TGTGCCAGCAGCCCCATTCCTGCGGGCTCCTACAATGAGCAGTTCTTC
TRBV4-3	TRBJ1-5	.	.	CASSQDANQPQHF	TGCGCCAGCAGCCAAGATGCCAATCAGCCCCAGCATTTT
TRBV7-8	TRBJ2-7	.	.	CASSQNRYSYEQYF	TGTGCCAGCAGCCAAAACAGGTATTCCTACGAGCAGTACTTC
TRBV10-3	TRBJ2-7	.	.	CAISEWLEYEQYF	TGTGCCATCAGTGAGTGGCTAGAATACGAGCAGTACTTC
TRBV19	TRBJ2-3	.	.	CASSIPRTGTDTQYF	TGTGCCAGTAGTATCCCCAGGACGGGCACAGATACGCAGTATTTT
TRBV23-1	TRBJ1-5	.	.	CASSHLAGGISNQPQHF	TGCGCCAGCAGCCACCTGGCGGGCGGAATTAGCAATCAGCCCCAGCATTTT
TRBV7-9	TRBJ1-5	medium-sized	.	CASSLGGTDLNQPQHF	TGTGCCAGCAGCTTAGGGGGGACGGACTTAAATCAGCCCCAGCATTTT
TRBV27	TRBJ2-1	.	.	CASTMDSRDNEQFF	TGTGCCAGCACCATGGACTCCCGAGACAATGAGCAGTTCTTC
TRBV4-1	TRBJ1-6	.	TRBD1	CASSQPRQGPNSPLHF	TGCGCCAGCAGCCAACCCAGACAGGGGCCTAATTCACCCCTCCACTTT
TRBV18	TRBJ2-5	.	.	CASSPPRIGETQYF	TGTGCCAGCTCACCACCTAGGATCGGAGAGACCCAGTACTTC
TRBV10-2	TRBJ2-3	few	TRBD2	CASRLRGVAGEGDTDTQYF	TGCGCCAGCAGGTTGAGGGGCGTAGCGGGAGAGGGGGACACAGATACGCAGTATTTT
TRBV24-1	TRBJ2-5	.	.	CATSDLGSGSGETQYF	TGTGCCACCAGTGATTTGGGGTCAGGGAGTGGAGAGACCCAGTACTTC
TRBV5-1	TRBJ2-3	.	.	CASSLRRASDTQYF	TGCGCCAGCAGCTTGCGCAGGGCCTCAGATACGCAGTATTTT
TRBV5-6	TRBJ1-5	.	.	CASKTWGSNQPQHF	TGTGCCAGCAAAACCTGGGGTAGCAATCAGCCCCAGCATTTT
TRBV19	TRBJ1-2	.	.	CASMRGFYGYTF	TGTGCCAGTATGAGGGGCTTCTATGGCTACACCTTC
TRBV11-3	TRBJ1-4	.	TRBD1	CASSSYGTVNEKLFF	TGTGCCAGCAGCAGCTACGGGACAGTTAATGAAAAACTGTTTTTT
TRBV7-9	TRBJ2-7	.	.	CASSLEYGIGEQYF	TGTGCCAGCAGCTTAGAGTACGGGATCGGGGAGCAGTACTTC
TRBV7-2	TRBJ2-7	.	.	CASSQRLVYEQYF	TGTGCCAGCAGCCAGCGACTAGTCTACGAGCAGTACTTC
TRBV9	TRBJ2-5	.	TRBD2	CASSRTSGPEGRETQYF	TGTGCCAGCAGCCGGACTAGCGGGCCCGAGGGTAGAGAGACCCAGTACTTC
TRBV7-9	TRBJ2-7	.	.	CASSSKQKNYEQYF	TGTGCCAGCAGCTCCAAACAGAAGAACTACGAGCAGTACTTC
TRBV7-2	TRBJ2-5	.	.	CASSLEGSGYQETQYF	TGTGCCAGCAGCCTCGAGGGCAGCGGGTACCAAGAGACCCAGTACTTC